The 3 T cell receptor beta chains in this list originate from one sample, sequenced in a study of blood T cell repertoires in COVID-19. TCRdb's copy holds only in-frame clones and misses some; the assay was immunoSEQ multiplex PCR. The data contain roughly 190,000 clones, 85% to 90% of them seen just once; the ten biggest clones take up 3.5% to 4.5%. The sample consisted of peripheral blood. The receptors originated from a human donor in a cohort sampled during active COVID-19.

The chain combines TRBV9 with TRBJ1-1; 10 bases match TRBD1. The CDR3 is made up of 15 amino acids. Trimming at V came to 4 bases and at J to 5 bases, leaving 8 bases not matched to a gene. Germline loops: CDR1 SGDLS, CDR2 YYNGEE. The CDR3 DNA reads TGTGCCAGCAGCCCACAGACAGGGGGCTTTACTGAAGCTTTCTTT. Amino acids: CASSPQTGGFTEAFF.

The J gene is TRBJ1-2, the V gene TRBV21-1. TRBV21-1 is a listed pseudogene. The CDR3 is 16 amino acids. CDR3 nucleotide sequence: TGTGCCAGCAGCAAAGCGCCGATGGGACCACGGGGGGGCTACACCTTC. It specifies CASSKAPMGPRGGYTF.

The genes are TRBV2 and TRBJ2-7; tentative D call: TRBD2 (5 bases). Germline CDR1 is SNHLY and CDR2 is FYNNEI. The CDR3 extends over 14 amino acids. The V gene lost 7 bases and the J gene lost 8 bases, with 21 bases spanning the gap. The CDR3, as DNA: TGTGCCAGCACCGAAAATAAGGACCGGGGAAAGCAGTACTTC. Translation: CASTENKDRGKQYF.